Below, 15 T cell receptor beta chains from the same sample are listed, as sequenced in a study of cytomegalovirus exposure and HLA in healthy donors. The PCR made use of 60 Vbeta and 13 Jbeta primers. Profiled with immunoSEQ multiplex PCR; TCRdb holds only in-frame clones, not every one. The repertoire has roughly 170,000 clones, around 84% of them found once; the top ten carry approximately 1.2%. The sequencing input was PBMCs. The receptors stem from a girl aged 2 to 10 in good health and CMV-seropositive.

This chain uses TRBV6-5 with TRBJ1-2, with 9 bases aligning to TRBD1. This CDR3 contains 15 residues. The V segment lost 5 bases and the J segment 2 bases; nucleotides outside the gene matches: 6. Germline V gene data show CDR1 as MNHEY and CDR2 as SVGAGI. The CDR3 DNA reads TGTGCCAGCAGTAAACTGACAGGGGGGAACTATGGCTACACCTTC. Translation: CASSKLTGGNYGYTF.

This clone was detected a few times. The V call is TRBV6-6, the J call TRBJ1-5; 8 bases agree with TRBD1. The CDR3 totals 15 residues. Per germline, CDR1 MNHNY and CDR2 SVGAGI (reference sequence). V shed 8 bases and J 4 bases; nucleotides not matched to a gene: 10. In DNA form, the CDR3 reads TGTGCCAGCGGGACTTTGCGGGACAGGAATCAGCCCCAGCATTTT. This encodes CASGTLRDRNQPQHF.

The chain couples TRBV19 to TRBJ1-2; perhaps TRBD1 as D (6 bases). This CDR3 contains 12 residues. Germline V gene lookup returns CDR1 LNHDA and CDR2 SQIVND (reference sequence). Trimming stripped 10 bases from V and 8 bases from J, with 17 bases between. The CDR3 coding sequence is TGTGCCACCGCAGGGGTAAAGTGGGGCTACACCTTC. It codes for CATAGVKWGYTF. Full variable domain (rest looked up from reference TRBV19 and TRBJ1-2): DGGITQSPKYLFRKEGQNVTLSCEQNLNHDAMYWYRQDPGQGLRLIYYSQIVNDFQKGDIAEGYSVSREKKESFPLTVTSAQKNPTAFYLCATAGVKWGYTFGSGTRLTVV.

The V call is TRBV29-1, the J call TRBJ1-1; 7 bases align to TRBD1. The CDR3 extends over 11 amino acids. Germline trimming cut 7 bases from V and 7 bases from J; bases unmatched to any gene: 6. The germline CDR1 and CDR2 sequences are SQVTM and ANQGSEA. CDR3 in DNA: TGCAGCGGACACCGACAGGGTGAAGCTTTCTTT. It is translated as CSGHRQGEAFF.

A few counts support this clone. The V gene is TRBV5-1, the J gene TRBJ1-1; D might be TRBD1 (5 bases). V gave up 4 bases and J gave up 3 bases, with 13 bases separating them. The germline CDR1 and CDR2 sequences are SGHRS and YFSETQ. The length of the CDR3 is 14 residues. CDR3 amino acids: CASSPRGFDTEAFF. CDR3 in DNA: TGCGCCAGCAGCCCAAGGGGTTTCGACACTGAAGCTTTCTTT.

The chain links TRBV5-1 to TRBJ1-2; a possible D gene is TRBD1 (6 bases). The CDR3 has 15 amino acids. Germline V gene lookup returns CDR1 SGHRS and CDR2 YFSETQ. The V gene lost 1 base and the J gene lost 0 bases, with 10 bases spanning the gap. The CDR3 nucleotides read TGCGCCAGCAGCTTGAAGGGGGATCCTAACTATGGCTACACCTTC. Its translation: CASSLKGDPNYGYTF.

The chain joins TRBV6-5 to TRBJ2-7; D is possibly TRBD2 (5 bases). The CDR3 consists of 13 residues. Trimming cost V 5 bases and J 4 bases, with 12 bases left between them. The V gene's germline CDR1 is MNHEY and CDR2 SVGAGI. CDR3 residues: CASSEGLPYEQYF. For the CDR3, the DNA is TGTGCCAGCAGTGAAGGACTCCCGTACGAGCAGTACTTC.

The chain joins TRBV14 to TRBJ2-5; D possibly corresponds to TRBD1 (5 bases). This CDR3 spans 15 amino acids. The germline gives CDR1 SGHDN, CDR2 FVKESK. V was pared by 4 bases and J by 2 bases, with 14 bases between. The DNA for the CDR3 is TGTGCCAGCAGCCGCTGGGGCGGAAGACAAGAGACCCAGTACTTC. As protein: CASSRWGGRQETQYF.

V is TRBV27 and J is TRBJ2-5; 11 nucleotides match TRBD1. The DNA end is more similar to TRBJ2-7, so the J call may be wrong. CDR1 is MNHEY and CDR2 is SMNVEV in the germline V gene (reference sequence). The CDR3 is made up of 15 amino acids. This chain's CDR3 is CASSPTRDRGSEQYF. The CDR3 bases are TGTGCCAGCAGTCCCACCCGGGACAGGGGGAGCGAGCAGTACTTC.

The genes are TRBV19 and TRBJ1-2, with D possibly being TRBD1 (6 bases). Between the trimmed V and J ends, which lost 3 bases and 1 base, there was a span of 12 bases. In germline, CDR1 is LNHDA, CDR2 SQIVND (reference sequence). CDR3 length: 15 residues. CDR3 residues: CASSMGAGRNYGYTF. The CDR3 coding sequence is TGTGCCAGTAGTATGGGGGCCGGGCGTAACTATGGCTACACCTTC.

The chain joins TRBV4-1 to TRBJ1-3; possibly TRBD1 for D (5 bases). Germline CDR1 MGHRA, CDR2 YSYEKL. V lost 0 bases, J lost 4 bases, and 13 bases lay in between. The CDR3 sequence is 16 residues long. CDR3 residues: CASSQDAGLSGNTIYF. In DNA form, the CDR3 reads TGCGCCAGCAGCCAAGATGCAGGGCTTTCAGGAAACACCATATATTTT.

The gene calls are TRBV7-3 and TRBJ2-3; D is possibly TRBD1 (5 bases). Trimming pared 6 bases from V and 6 bases from J, leaving 19 bases between. Germline V gene data show CDR1 as SGHTA and CDR2 as FQGTGA. The CDR3 loop spans 15 amino acids. CDR3 in amino acids: CASSFTGQGADTQYF. The CDR3 DNA sequence: TGTGCCAGCAGTTTCACTGGGCAGGGCGCCGATACGCAGTATTTT.

The gene calls are TRBV7-9 and TRBJ2-1; the D gene is possibly TRBD2 (5 bases). The CDR3 loop spans 14 amino acids. Germline V gene sequence: CDR1 SEHNR, CDR2 FQNEAQ (reference sequence). Trimming left V 4 bases short and J 8 bases short, with 15 bases between. CDR3 residues: CASSYGGSFDEQFF. The CDR3 DNA follows: TGTGCCAGCAGCTATGGTGGGAGTTTTGATGAGCAGTTCTTC.

V and J are TRBV11-3 and TRBJ2-7, with D perhaps matching TRBD2 (5 bases). V lost 1 base, J lost 7 bases, and 20 bases lay in between. Germline CDR1 is SGHNT and CDR2 is YENEEA. CDR3 length: 16 residues. CDR3 sequence reads: CASSLGSRRPPGEQYF. The CDR3 bases are TGTGCCAGCAGCTTAGGGTCGCGCCGCCCTCCGGGGGAGCAGTACTTC.

The chain couples TRBV9 to TRBJ1-5; 7 bases align to TRBD1. Looked up from germline, CDR1 is SGDLS and CDR2 is YYNGEE. The CDR3 runs 17 residues. V shed 5 bases, J shed 0 bases, and the junction held 11 bases outside the gene matches. CDR3: CASRAGTETDSNQPQHF. The CDR3 bases are TGTGCCAGCAGGGCTGGGACAGAAACCGATAGCAATCAGCCCCAGCATTTT.